The clone carrying this T cell receptor (beta chain) was picked up a small number of times. No antigen is known for it. The sample comes from a study of CD8 T cells in ankylosing spondylitis. General observations from the study: The study identified a TCR beta motif of several highly homologous variants that appeared characteristic of ankylosing spondylitis blood.

TCRdb reprocessed the 5' RACE reads with MiXCR, giving one entry per CDR3 protein. The table has under 150,000 distinct CDR3 sequences, roughly 9% seen once. CDR3 length: 14 amino acids. The V end was cut by 4 bases, the J end by 9 bases, with 16 bases between. The source is a male donor with ankylosing spondylitis or in good health (not recorded which). The chain recombines TRBV12-3 or TRBV12-4 with TRBJ2-1; D is unclear. Sequenced sample: blood, either unsorted or a sorted T cell fraction (not recorded which). CDR3: CASSSLETESEQFF. The CDR3 bases are TGTGCCAGCAGTTCATTAGAGACCGAGAGTGAGCAGTTCTTC.